The rows below give T cell receptor beta chains drawn from one sample of a study of T cell responses to AZD1222 COVID-19 vaccine. TCRdb's table, derived via immunoSEQ multiplex PCR, lists solely in-frame clones and lacks some. This table has around 130,000 clones, around 94% appearing once. The input for sequencing was peripheral blood, taken on day 0 of AZD1222 vaccination. The source of these receptors is an adult in good health. CDR3s leave out the opening cysteine and the closing phenylalanine or tryptophan. A D gene is named only where the DNA matches it firmly.

>TRBD2|TRBJ2-7|TRBV5-1
ASGQLAGSYEQY
>NA|TRBJ1-4|TRBV2
ASSEQGFNEKLF
>TRBD1|TRBJ2-2|TRBV5-1
ASSLVGTVNTGELF
>TRBD2|TRBJ2-3|TRBV5-1
ASSFAGGTDTQY
>NA|TRBJ1-2|TRBV5-1
ASSLGDGAYGYT
>TRBD1|TRBJ1-2|TRBV6-6
ASRPSTGGGDYGYT
>TRBD2|TRBJ2-1|TRBV5-1
ASSSELLAGGFMVYNEQF
>TRBD1|TRBJ2-5|TRBV2
ASRGQLQETQY
>TRBD1|TRBJ1-2|TRBV6-5
ASSPGTGAGYT
>TRBD2|TRBJ2-1|TRBV24-1
ATRTSSSGNEQF
>NA|TRBJ2-3|TRBV30
AWSVRGGTDTQY
>TRBD1|TRBJ1-2|TRBV9
ASSVQGGDYGYT
>NA|TRBJ1-1|TRBV6-2/TRBV6-3
ASSYLQGSVYTEAF
>NA|TRBJ2-7|TRBV29-1
STRRLEPSGQY
>TRBD2|TRBJ2-1|TRBV27
ASSSLGRGLARLSSYNEQF
>NA|TRBJ2-1|TRBV7-6
ASSPPSGPGYNEQF
>TRBD1|TRBJ1-2|TRBV5-1
ASSTTGAQGYT
>TRBD1|TRBJ1-1|TRBV5-1
ASSPRLRQGTNTEAF
>NA|TRBJ1-2|TRBV4-1
ASSQGPAAGLRGYT
>TRBD1|TRBJ1-5|TRBV6-2/TRBV6-3
ASSSNWGDRGSNQPQH
>TRBD2|TRBJ2-1|TRBV19
ASSIYAGGSYNEQF
>NA|TRBJ2-2|TRBV30
AWKGRSTGELF
>NA|TRBJ2-7|TRBV2
ASSEKRGREQY
>TRBD1|TRBJ2-1|TRBV28
ASTHVSRGRSARF
>NA|TRBJ2-7|TRBV5-1
ASSFRTAYEQY
>NA|TRBJ2-3|TRBV5-1
ASSATFGTDTQY
>NA|TRBJ2-1|TRBV7-9
ASSPDPPGEQF
>NA|TRBJ1-5|TRBV27
ASSPLSLTGSNQPQH
>NA|TRBJ2-7|TRBV19
ASSRAIGRTVSYEQY
>NA|TRBJ2-7|TRBV3-1/TRBV3-2
ASSQTATGPYEQY
>TRBD2|TRBJ2-3|TRBV7-2
ASSLTGTSVLRDTQY
>NA|TRBJ1-5|TRBV19
ASSWGDISNQPQH
>TRBD1|TRBJ1-5|TRBV2
ASTLTGTGFVNQPQH
>NA|TRBJ1-4|TRBV24-1
ATSDSLGQKLF
>NA|TRBJ2-1|TRBV6-2/TRBV6-3
ASSTSTRISYNEQF
>NA|TRBJ2-7|TRBV5-1
ASSSAPQGLDEQY
>NA|TRBJ2-3|TRBV6-5
AVKGDGTDTQY
>NA|TRBJ1-5|TRBV27
ASSFRLTGTLHQPQH
>TRBD2|TRBJ2-7|TRBV6-5
ASSSQMGGGEQY
>NA|TRBJ2-1|TRBV21-1
ASSKGDSGRLEEQF
>TRBD1|TRBJ1-4|TRBV29-1
SPGWVGGEVSNEKLF
>NA|TRBJ1-1|TRBV7-9
ASSPGGPTTEAF
>TRBD1|TRBJ2-5|TRBV5-1
ASSLEGQQETQY
>TRBD1|TRBJ1-2|TRBV11-1
ASSLGQRYGYT
>NA|TRBJ2-7|TRBV4-3
ASSQEGRGINEQY
>TRBD1|TRBJ1-2|TRBV2
ASSQGAGYGYT
>NA|TRBJ1-1|TRBV4-3
ASSLQGAGSTEAF
>NA|TRBJ1-3|TRBV28
ASRSGQTSSGNTIY
>NA|TRBJ1-5|TRBV7-6
ASSLVGGGAPWDQPQH
>TRBD1|TRBJ1-1|TRBV5-4
ASSAGTGWEAF
>NA|TRBJ2-1|TRBV2
ASSFRAGLYNEQF
>TRBD2|TRBJ2-7|TRBV2
ASSGGLAGALYEQY